This TCR beta chain was profiled in a study of early T cells in non-severe SARS-CoV-2 infection. From the 5' RACE reads, TCRdb called clonotypes with MiXCR, one entry per CDR3 protein. Counted here are tens of thousands of distinct CDR3 sequences, 13% to 15% occurring once; the ten biggest clones make up roughly 3.8%. Germline CDR1 SGHAT, CDR2 FQNNGV. V lost 6 bases, J lost 2 bases, and 7 bases lay in between. The CDR3 spans 12 residues. This specimen was whole blood, taken at baseline. The rearrangement uses TRBV11-2 and TRBJ2-5; TRBD2 might be the D (5 bases). This sequence originates from an adult who was a healthcare worker with PCR-confirmed SARS-CoV-2 infection or an uninfected control (not recorded which). In nucleotides, the CDR3 is TGTGCCAGCAGTCGGGATCAAGAGACCCAGTACTTC. Encoded protein: CASSRDQETQYF.